This T cell receptor beta chain is from a study of T cell responses to AZD1222 COVID-19 vaccine. Profiling relied on immunoSEQ multiplex PCR, and the TCRdb table lists in-frame clones only, not all of them. Of more than 100,000 clones in the sample, 80% to 95% were seen once. In the case of this clone: Its antigen is not known.

Study-wide points: Nearly half of spike-specific TCRs reportedly target unmutated variant regions. CD4 TCRs covered the whole spike, strongest at regions 160-218 and 743-854.

The clonotype comes from an adult in good health. The sequencing used peripheral blood, collected on day 0 of AZD1222 vaccination.

CDR3 DNA sequence: TGTGCCAGCAGCCAAGGGGGACAGGGGGTTGGGGATACGCAGTATTTT. This sequence encodes CASSQGGQGVGDTQYF. The V gene is TRBV4-2, the J gene TRBJ2-3, with 11 bases that match TRBD1. The germline CDR1 and CDR2 sequences are LGHNA and YNFKEQ. CDR3 length: 16 residues. J was trimmed by 6 bases and V by 1 base; bases with no gene match: 6.